This entry describes one T cell receptor (beta chain). Its antigen specificity is not known. No clone much larger than this one lies a single base away; base qualities are absent. V loses 0 bases, J loses 1 base, and the germline ends lie 9 bases apart. The CDR3 has 15 amino acids, counting the end cysteine and phenylalanine. Solely the CDR3 DNA is kept, with 45 bases framed from the first base. Per the germline V gene, ENHRY is the CDR1 and SYGVKD is the CDR2. Taken with the paper, the label for time point translates to: cycle 2 day 1 (C2D1) of nivolumab. Every trial patient had relapsed following autologous stem cell transplantation, and prior brentuximab vedotin exposure was what differed among cohorts A, B and C. The trial cohort included around 56 patients with relapsed/refractory classical Hodgkin lymphoma, and each patient had a best overall response of complete response, partial response or progressive disease. In the multi-cohort phase II CheckMate 205 trial, trial patients received single-agent nivolumab. An independent review committee assessed best overall response by applying the 2007 International Working Group response criteria. Trial PBMCs were collected just before the start of nivolumab (C1D1) and during therapy at cycle 2 day 1 and cycle 4 day 1. Peripheral blood was collected in 8 mL Vacutainer Cell Preparation Tubes, from which PBMCs were isolated by centrifugation and then cryopreserved.

The Qiagen DNeasy kit was used to extract genomic DNA from unsorted PBMCs and from the negatively selected CD4+ and CD8+ fractions. Using primers that anneal to V and J segments, immunoSEQ multiplex PCR amplified the TCR beta CDR3 regions. Amplification bias was minimized using a synthetic immune receptor repertoire, and residual bias was removed computationally after sequencing. From the authors' description of their analysis: Repertoire diversity was quantified as the Shannon entropy index using custom Python scripts. The unsorted, CD4+ and CD8+ repertoires were each analyzed separately, with the exception of combined analyses, where CD4+ and CD8+ sequences were merged in silico. A clone counted as expanded when the clone's frequency after treatment rose at least 2-fold relative to C1D1, and clones undetected at baseline were given a pseudocount of 0.5. Singleton clones were defined as clones with 0 or 1 copy at C1D1, and non-singleton clones were defined as clones with 2 or more copies. Clones expanded in unsorted samples were labelled as CD4+, CD8+ or unknown by matching protein sequences in sorted samples from the same patient. Wilcoxon tests on paired samples were used to test changes in diversity from C1D1 to C4D1. As stored in TCRdb, this immuneACCESS dataset retains in-frame rearrangements with V and J assigned. A fraction of the clones does not appear; measured against another copy, unresolved V genes explain less than half of the discrepancy, and the remainder lacks a known reason. Clone size and V and J calls were adopted from that table, with D and trimming inferred from the DNA. The sample table lists approximately 27,000 clones, less than 75% of them with a count of one. The ten most abundant clones make up over 25% of the sample.

The sample originates from a study of PD-1 blockade in classical Hodgkin lymphoma (dated by TCRdb to 2020 to 2021). Some background on the complete study: Nivolumab dosing was 3 mg/kg intravenously every 2 weeks, continuing until either disease progression or unacceptable toxicity. To define a peripheral blood immune signature of response to PD-1 blockade in classical Hodgkin lymphoma, the study combined TCR beta sequencing with CyTOF.

Overall study outcomes, separate from this receptor: Baseline TCR diversity was reported to be lower in newly diagnosed patients than in healthy donors, and even lower in relapsed/refractory patients. CD4+ but not CD8+ TCR diversity rose significantly by C4D1 (p=0.0027 vs p=0.16), most apparent in complete responders (p=0.02). Lower diversity was seen in patients whose nivolumab began less than 1 year after ASCT, and these patients were left out of later analyses so that immune reconstitution would not confound the results. Only a single clinical trial cohort was studied, and what caused the repertoire differences, possibly disease activity or prior therapy, remained undefined. Trial patients with a complete response had baseline diversity similar to that of newly diagnosed patients, while partial responders and progressors had significantly lower diversity.

The receptor chain draws on TRBV10-3 and TRBJ2-5; the D gene assignment is ambiguous. The TCR originated in a human donor with classical Hodgkin lymphoma. The sample was peripheral blood mononuclear cells (PBMCs), taken before the second cycle of nivolumab. The CDR3: CAISESYGFQETQYF. The DNA sequence is TGTGCCATCAGTGAGTCTTATGGCTTCCAAGAGACCCAGTACTTC.